This section outlines one T cell receptor beta chain sequence together with its context. The germline CDR1 and CDR2 sequences are SGHRS and YFSETQ. V lost 2 bases and J 0 bases, leaving 12 bases between the germline ends. The CDR3 has 15 residues. These data belong to a study of cytomegalovirus exposure and HLA in healthy donors. PCR used 60 Vbeta primers and 13 Jbeta primers. Clones were read by immunoSEQ multiplex PCR, and TCRdb kept only the in-frame ones, dropping some. Of roughly 97,000 clones in the sample, roughly 79% were seen once. This chain joins TRBV5-1 and TRBJ2-7, with D tentatively TRBD1 (5 bases). Source material: PBMCs. The TCR originated in a man aged 60 to 69 in good health and CMV-seropositive. The CDR3 region is CASSFYDRSSYEQYF. DNA of the CDR3: TGCGCCAGCAGCTTTTACGACAGAAGCTCCTACGAGCAGTACTTC.